These 2 T cell receptor beta chains were all obtained from the same sample, sequenced in a study of blood T cell repertoires in COVID-19. This table comes from immunoSEQ multiplex PCR, and its TCRdb copy is limited to in-frame clones, with some not included. Counted here are around 100,000 clones, about 89% occurring once; the ten biggest clones make up 2.1%. The source material was peripheral blood. The receptor source for this set is a man between 50 and 59 years old with active COVID-19.

Only a few counts were recorded for this clone. The chain carries TRBV28 and TRBJ2-7; the match to TRBD1 covers 9 bases. The CDR3 loop spans 15 amino acids. V was clipped by 5 bases and J by 2 bases; unmatched bases: 7. Germline V gives CDR1 MDHEN, CDR2 SYDVKM. The CDR3 here is CASSRGQGTPYEQYV. The CDR3 DNA follows: TGTGCCAGCAGTAGGGGACAGGGTACTCCCTACGAGCAGTACGTC.

This chain connects TRBV19 to TRBJ2-6; 10 positions agree with TRBD1. Germline lookup yields CDR1 LNHDA and CDR2 SQIVND (reference sequence). The CDR3 runs 16 residues. J gave up 4 bases and V 8 bases, and 8 bases lay outside the gene matches. For the CDR3, the DNA is TGTGCCAGTCGGGACAGGGGAACTCTGGGGGCCAACGTCCTGACTTTC. This gives the protein CASRDRGTLGANVLTF.